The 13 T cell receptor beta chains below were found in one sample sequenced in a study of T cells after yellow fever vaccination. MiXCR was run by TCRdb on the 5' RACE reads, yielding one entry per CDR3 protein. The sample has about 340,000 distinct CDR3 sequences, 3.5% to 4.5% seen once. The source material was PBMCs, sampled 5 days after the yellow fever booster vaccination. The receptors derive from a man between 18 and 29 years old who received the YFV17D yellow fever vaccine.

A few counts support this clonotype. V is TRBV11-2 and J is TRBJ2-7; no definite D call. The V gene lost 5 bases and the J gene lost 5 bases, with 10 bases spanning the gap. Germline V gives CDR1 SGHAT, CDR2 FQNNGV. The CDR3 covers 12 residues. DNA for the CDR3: TGTGCCAGCAGCCCCCCGACAAACGAGCAGTACTTC. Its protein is CASSPPTNEQYF. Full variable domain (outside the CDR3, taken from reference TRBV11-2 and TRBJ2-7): EAGVAQSPRYKIIEKRQSVAFWCNPISGHATLYWYQQILGQGPKLLIQFQNNGVVDDSQLPKDRFSAERLKGVDSTLKIQPAKLEDSAVYLCASSPPTNEQYFGPGTRLTVT.

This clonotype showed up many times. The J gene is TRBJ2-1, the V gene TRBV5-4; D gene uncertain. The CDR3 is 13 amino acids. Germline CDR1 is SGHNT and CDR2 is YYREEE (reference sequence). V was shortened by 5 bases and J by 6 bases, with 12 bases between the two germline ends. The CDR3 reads CASSEESPNEQFF. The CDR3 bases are TGTGCCAGCAGTGAAGAGTCCCCCAATGAGCAGTTCTTC.

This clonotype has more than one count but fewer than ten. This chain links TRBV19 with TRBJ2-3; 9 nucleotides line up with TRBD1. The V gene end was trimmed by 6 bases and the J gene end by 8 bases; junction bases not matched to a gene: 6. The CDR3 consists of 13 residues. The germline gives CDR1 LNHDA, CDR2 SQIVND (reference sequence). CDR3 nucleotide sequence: TGTGCCAGTAGAAGGACAGGGGTTGGTACGCAGTATTTT. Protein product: CASRRTGVGTQYF.

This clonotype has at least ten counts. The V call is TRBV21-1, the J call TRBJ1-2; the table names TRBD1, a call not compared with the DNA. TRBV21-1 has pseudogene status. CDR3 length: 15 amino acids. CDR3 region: CASSKAWAANYGYTF. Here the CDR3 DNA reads TGTGCCAGCAGCAAAGCTTGGGCGGCGAACTATGGCTACACCTTC.

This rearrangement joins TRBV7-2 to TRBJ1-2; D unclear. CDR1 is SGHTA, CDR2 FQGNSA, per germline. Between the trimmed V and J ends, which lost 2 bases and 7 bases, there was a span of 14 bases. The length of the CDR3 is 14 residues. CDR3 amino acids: CASSLRRQVPGYTF. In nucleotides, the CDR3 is TGTGCCAGCAGCTTAAGGCGCCAGGTTCCTGGCTACACCTTC.

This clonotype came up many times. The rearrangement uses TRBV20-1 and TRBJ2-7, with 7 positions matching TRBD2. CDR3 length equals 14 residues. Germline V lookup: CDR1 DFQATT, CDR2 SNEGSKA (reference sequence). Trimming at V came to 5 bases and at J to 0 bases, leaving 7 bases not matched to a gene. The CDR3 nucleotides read TGCAGTGCTGGGGTCGGGGACTACTCCTACGAGCAGTACTTC. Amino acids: CSAGVGDYSYEQYF.

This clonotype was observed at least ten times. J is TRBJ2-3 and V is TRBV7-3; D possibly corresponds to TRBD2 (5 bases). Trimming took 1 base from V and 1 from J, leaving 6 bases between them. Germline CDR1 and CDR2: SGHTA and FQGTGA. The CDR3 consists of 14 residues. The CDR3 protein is CASSLIGGTDTQYF. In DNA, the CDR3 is TGTGCCAGCAGCTTAATCGGGGGCACAGATACGCAGTATTTT.

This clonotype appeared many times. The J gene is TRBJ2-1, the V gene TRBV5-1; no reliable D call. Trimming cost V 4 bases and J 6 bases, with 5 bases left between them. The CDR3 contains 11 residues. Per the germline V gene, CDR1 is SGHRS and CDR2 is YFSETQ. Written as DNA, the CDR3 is TGCGCCAGCAGCCTGGCCAATGAGCAGTTCTTC. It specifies CASSLANEQFF.

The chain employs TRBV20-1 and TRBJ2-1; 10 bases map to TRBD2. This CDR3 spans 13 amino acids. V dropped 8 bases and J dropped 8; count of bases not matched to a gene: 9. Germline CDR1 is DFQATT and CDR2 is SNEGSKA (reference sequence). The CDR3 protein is CSPKRGGRDEQFF. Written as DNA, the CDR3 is TGCAGTCCCAAGCGGGGGGGCCGAGATGAGCAGTTCTTC.

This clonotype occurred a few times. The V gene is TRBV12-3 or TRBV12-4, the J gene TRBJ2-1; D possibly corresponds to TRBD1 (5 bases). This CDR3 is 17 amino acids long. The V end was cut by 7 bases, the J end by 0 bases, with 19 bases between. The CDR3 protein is CASISWQGSNSYNEQFF. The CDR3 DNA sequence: TGTGCCAGCATTTCTTGGCAGGGATCCAACTCCTACAATGAGCAGTTCTTC.

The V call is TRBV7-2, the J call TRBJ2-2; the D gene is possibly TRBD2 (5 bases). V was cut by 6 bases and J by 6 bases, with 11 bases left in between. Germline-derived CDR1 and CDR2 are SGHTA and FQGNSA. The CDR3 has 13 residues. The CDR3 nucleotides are TGTGCCAGCAGATCTAGCATAGCCGGGGAGCTGTTTTTT. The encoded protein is CASRSSIAGELFF.

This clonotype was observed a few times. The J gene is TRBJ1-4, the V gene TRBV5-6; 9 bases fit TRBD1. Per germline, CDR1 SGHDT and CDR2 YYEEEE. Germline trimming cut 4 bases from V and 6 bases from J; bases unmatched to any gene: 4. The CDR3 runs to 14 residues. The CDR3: CASSRTGGDEKLFF. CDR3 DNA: TGTGCCAGCAGCCGAACAGGGGGCGATGAAAAACTGTTTTTT.

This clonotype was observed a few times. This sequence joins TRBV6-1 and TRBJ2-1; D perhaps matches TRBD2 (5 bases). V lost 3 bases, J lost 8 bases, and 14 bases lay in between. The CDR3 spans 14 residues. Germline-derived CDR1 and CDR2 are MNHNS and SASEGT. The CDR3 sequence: CASSDFGPRDEQFF. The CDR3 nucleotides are TGTGCCAGCAGTGATTTCGGGCCGAGGGATGAGCAGTTCTTC.